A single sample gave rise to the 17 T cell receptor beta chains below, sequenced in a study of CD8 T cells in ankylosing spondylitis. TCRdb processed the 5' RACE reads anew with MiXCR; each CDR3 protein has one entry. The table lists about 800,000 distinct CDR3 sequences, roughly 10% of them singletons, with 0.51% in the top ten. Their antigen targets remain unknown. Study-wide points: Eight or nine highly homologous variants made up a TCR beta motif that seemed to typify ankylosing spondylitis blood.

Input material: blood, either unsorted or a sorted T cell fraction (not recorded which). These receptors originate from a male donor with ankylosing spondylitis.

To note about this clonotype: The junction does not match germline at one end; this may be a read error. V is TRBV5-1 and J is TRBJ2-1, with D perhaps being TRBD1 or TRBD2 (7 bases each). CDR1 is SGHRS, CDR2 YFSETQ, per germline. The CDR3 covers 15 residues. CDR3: CASSSLDRDYDEQFF. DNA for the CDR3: TGCGCCAGCAGCTCCCTTGACAGGGACTACGATGAGCAGTTCTTC.

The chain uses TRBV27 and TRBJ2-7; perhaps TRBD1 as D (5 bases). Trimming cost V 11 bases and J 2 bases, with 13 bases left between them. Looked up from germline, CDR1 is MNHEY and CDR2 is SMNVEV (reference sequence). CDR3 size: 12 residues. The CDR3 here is CAGRQGPYEQYF. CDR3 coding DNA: TGTGCCGGGCGGCAGGGCCCCTACGAGCAGTACTTC.

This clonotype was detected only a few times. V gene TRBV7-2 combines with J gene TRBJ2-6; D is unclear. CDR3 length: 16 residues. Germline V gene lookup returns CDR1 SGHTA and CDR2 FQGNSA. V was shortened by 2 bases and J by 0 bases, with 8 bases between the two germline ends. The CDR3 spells CASSLKWPSGANVLTF. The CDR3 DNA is TGTGCCAGCAGCTTAAAGTGGCCCTCTGGGGCCAACGTCCTGACTTTC.

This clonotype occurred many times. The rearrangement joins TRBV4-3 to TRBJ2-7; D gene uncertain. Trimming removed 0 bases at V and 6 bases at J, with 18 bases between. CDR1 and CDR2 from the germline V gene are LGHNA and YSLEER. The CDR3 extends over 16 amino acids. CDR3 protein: CASSQEGSPSEFEQYF. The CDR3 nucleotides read TGCGCCAGCAGCCAAGAGGGGTCCCCCTCGGAATTCGAGCAGTACTTC.

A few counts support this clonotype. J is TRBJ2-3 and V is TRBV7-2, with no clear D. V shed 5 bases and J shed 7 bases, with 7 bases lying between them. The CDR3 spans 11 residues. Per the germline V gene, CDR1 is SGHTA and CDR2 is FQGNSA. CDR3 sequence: CASSPKYTQYF. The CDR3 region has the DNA TGTGCCAGCAGCCCCAAGTATACGCAGTATTTT.

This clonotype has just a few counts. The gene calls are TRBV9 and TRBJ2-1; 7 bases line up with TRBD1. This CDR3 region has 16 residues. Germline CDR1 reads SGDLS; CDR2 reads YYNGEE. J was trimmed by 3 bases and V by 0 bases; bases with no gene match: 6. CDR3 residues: CASSVGGTDFYNEQFF. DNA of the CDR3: TGTGCCAGCAGCGTAGGGGGGACAGACTTCTACAATGAGCAGTTCTTC. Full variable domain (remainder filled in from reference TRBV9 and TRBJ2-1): DSGVTQTPKHLITATGQRVTLRCSPRSGDLSVYWYQQSLDQGLQFLIQYYNGEERAKGNILERFSAQQFPDLHSELNLSSLELGDSALYFCASSVGGTDFYNEQFFGPGTRLTVL.

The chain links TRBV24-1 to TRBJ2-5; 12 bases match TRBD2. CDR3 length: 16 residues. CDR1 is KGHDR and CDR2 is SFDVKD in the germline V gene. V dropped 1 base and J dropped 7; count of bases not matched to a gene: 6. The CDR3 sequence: CATSDFQTSGRGTQYF. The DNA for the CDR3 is TGTGCCACCAGTGATTTCCAGACTAGCGGGAGAGGGACCCAGTACTTC.

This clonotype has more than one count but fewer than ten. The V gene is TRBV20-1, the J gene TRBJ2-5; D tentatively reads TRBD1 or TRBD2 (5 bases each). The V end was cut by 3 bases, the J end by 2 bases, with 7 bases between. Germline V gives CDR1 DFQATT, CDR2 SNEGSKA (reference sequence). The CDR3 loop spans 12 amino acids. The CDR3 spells CSARGEQETQYF. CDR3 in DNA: TGCAGTGCTAGGGGGGAACAAGAGACCCAGTACTTC.

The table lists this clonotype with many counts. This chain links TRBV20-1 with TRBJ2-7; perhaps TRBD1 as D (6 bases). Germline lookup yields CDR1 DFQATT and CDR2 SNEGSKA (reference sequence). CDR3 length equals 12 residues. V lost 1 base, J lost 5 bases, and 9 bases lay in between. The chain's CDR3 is CSARAQGHEQYF. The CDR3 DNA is TGCAGTGCTAGAGCACAGGGCCACGAGCAGTACTTC.

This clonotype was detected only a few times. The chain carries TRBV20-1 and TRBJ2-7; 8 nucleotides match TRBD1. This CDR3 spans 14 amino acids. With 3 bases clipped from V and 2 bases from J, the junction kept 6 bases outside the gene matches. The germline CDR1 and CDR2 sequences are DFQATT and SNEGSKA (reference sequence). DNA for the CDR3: TGCAGTGCTAGTGGGGCAGGGGGCACCTACGAGCAGTACTTC. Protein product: CSASGAGGTYEQYF.

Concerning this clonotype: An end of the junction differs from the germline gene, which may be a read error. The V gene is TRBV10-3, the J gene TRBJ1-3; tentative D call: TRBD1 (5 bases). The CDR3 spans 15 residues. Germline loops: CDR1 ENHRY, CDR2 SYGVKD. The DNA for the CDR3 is TGTGCCATCCGGGACTCCGGTAGAGCTGGAAACACCACATATTTT. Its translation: CAIRDSGRAGNTTYF.

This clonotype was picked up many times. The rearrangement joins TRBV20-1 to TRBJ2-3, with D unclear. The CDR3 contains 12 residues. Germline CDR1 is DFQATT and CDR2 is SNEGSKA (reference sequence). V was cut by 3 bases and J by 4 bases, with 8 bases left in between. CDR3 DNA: TGCAGTGCTAGGTACCGGGCAGATACGCAGTATTTT. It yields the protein CSARYRADTQYF.

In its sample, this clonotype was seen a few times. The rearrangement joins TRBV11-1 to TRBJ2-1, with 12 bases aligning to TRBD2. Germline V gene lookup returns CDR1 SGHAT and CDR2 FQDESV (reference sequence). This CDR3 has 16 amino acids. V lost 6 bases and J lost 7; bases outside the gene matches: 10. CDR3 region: CASSRRLAGVGNEQFF. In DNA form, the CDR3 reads TGTGCCAGCAGTCGGCGACTAGCGGGAGTTGGGAATGAGCAGTTCTTC.

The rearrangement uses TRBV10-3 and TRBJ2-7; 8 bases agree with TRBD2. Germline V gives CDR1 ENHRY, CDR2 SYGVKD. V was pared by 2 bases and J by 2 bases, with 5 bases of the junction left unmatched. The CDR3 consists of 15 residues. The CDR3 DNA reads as TGTGCCATCAGTGAGCGAGCGGGGGCACCCTACGAGCAGTACTTC. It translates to CAISERAGAPYEQYF.

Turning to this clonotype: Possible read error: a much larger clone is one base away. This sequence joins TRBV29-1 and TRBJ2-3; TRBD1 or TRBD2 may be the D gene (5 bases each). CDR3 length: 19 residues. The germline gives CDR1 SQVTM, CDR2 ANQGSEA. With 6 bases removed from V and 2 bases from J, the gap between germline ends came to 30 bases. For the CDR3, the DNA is TGCAGCGTCAGAGGATTTATAGGGGTCGGACGGGACGTCACAGATACGCAGTATTTT. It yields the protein CSVRGFIGVGRDVTDTQYF.

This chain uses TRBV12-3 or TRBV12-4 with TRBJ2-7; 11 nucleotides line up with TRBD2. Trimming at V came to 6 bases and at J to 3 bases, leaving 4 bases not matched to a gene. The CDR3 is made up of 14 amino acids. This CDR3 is CASRLGTSGYEQYF. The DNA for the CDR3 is TGTGCCAGCAGACTCGGGACTAGCGGCTACGAGCAGTACTTC.

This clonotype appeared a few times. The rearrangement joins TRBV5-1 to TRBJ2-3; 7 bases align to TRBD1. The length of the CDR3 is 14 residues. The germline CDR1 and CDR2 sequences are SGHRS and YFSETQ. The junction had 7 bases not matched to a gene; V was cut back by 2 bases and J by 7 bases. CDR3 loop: CASSFGQVLNTQYF. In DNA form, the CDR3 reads TGCGCCAGCAGCTTTGGACAGGTGTTGAATACGCAGTATTTT.